This T cell receptor (beta chain) was identified in a study of response to subunit inactivated influenza vaccine. Broader study findings: Authors suggested each seasonal influenza vaccination recruits few new T cells.

Details on this clonotype: Its target is not known.

Via MiXCR, TCRdb re-called the RT-PCR reads, giving one row per CDR3 protein. This sample has about 700,000 distinct CDR3 sequences; 15% to 17% occur once, and the top ten carry 9.5% to 13%. Source: PBMCs from blood, taken 11 to 12 days after vaccination. The clonotype comes from a man aged 45-65 years who received an inactivated influenza vaccine.

CDR3 in DNA: TGTGCCAGCAGTCCGGAAATAGGGGTCTCTGGGGCCAACGTCCTGACTTTC. Amino acids: CASSPEIGVSGANVLTF. The chain employs TRBV12-3 or TRBV12-4 and TRBJ2-6; maybe TRBD1 (5 bases). V lost 5 bases, J lost 0 bases, and 14 bases lay in between. This CDR3 is 17 amino acids long.